Following are 7 T cell receptor beta chains from one sample sequenced in a study of T-cell memory formation after mild COVID-19. Each CDR3 protein is one row after TCRdb ran MiXCR on the 5' RACE reads. This sample has approximately 580,000 distinct CDR3 sequences, with roughly 22% found just once. The sample consisted of PBMCs or a T cell subset sorted from them (not recorded which). The receptor set was obtained from an adult woman who had mild COVID-19 (a few samples of this study predate the infection). Cell type and time point are not known.

In its sample, this clonotype was seen many times. The genes are TRBV6-1 and TRBJ1-6, with D maybe TRBD1 (6 bases). Germline V CDR1 and CDR2: MNHNS, SASEGT. The CDR3 length is 14 residues. Trimming took off 7 bases at V and 8 bases at J, with 15 bases between the two ends. In DNA, the CDR3 is TGTGCCAGCACTAGCGGGCAGGGGTATTCACCCCTCCACTTT. Translating it yields CASTSGQGYSPLHF.

The chain recombines TRBV7-8 with TRBJ2-7, with 7 bases matching TRBD1. This CDR3 has 14 amino acids. CDR1 and CDR2 from the germline V gene are SGHVS and FQNEAQ. V lost 5 bases and J lost 6; bases outside the gene matches: 10. Here the CDR3 reads CASSPTRQGSEQYF. CDR3 nucleotides: TGTGCCAGCAGCCCGACGAGACAGGGAAGCGAGCAGTACTTC.

The chain combines TRBV30 with TRBJ1-6, with D hard to call. Germline V gene sequence: CDR1 GTSNPN, CDR2 SVGIG (reference sequence). The V end was cut by 0 bases, the J end by 10 bases, with 7 bases between. The CDR3 totals 12 residues. CDR3 coding DNA: TGTGCCTGGAGTGTACTAGGCTCACCCCTCCACTTT. Protein sequence: CAWSVLGSPLHF.

The rearrangement uses TRBV7-6 and TRBJ1-5; D remains unclear. CDR1 is SGHVS, CDR2 FNYEAQ, per germline. Deletions cut 4 bases from V and 4 bases from J, with 11 bases between. CDR3 length: 14 amino acids. The CDR3 here is CASSSEVGNQPQHF. The CDR3 region has the DNA TGTGCCAGCAGCTCAGAGGTCGGGAATCAGCCCCAGCATTTT.

This clonotype was counted between two and nine times. The chain has TRBV12-3 or TRBV12-4 and TRBJ2-2; 10 nucleotides align to TRBD2. V was clipped by 5 bases and J by 1 base; unmatched bases: 4. This CDR3 is built from 16 residues. CDR3: CASSLLAGVNTGELFF. The DNA for the CDR3 is TGTGCCAGCAGTCTCCTAGCGGGGGTGAACACCGGGGAGCTGTTTTTT.

The sample holds a few counts of this clonotype. The V and J genes are TRBV9 and TRBJ2-1; 9 bases fit TRBD2. The CDR3 extends over 16 amino acids. Germline V gene lookup returns CDR1 SGDLS and CDR2 YYNGEE. Losses at the gene ends were 3 bases for V and 7 bases for J; bases not matched to a gene: 11. Here the CDR3 reads CASSAPRAGGTNEQFF. As DNA, the CDR3 is TGTGCCAGCAGCGCGCCCAGAGCGGGAGGTACGAATGAGCAGTTCTTC.

This clonotype appeared a few times. The V and J genes are TRBV20-1 and TRBJ2-7; 11 bases are shared with TRBD1. The CDR3 contains 15 residues. From germline, CDR1 is DFQATT and CDR2 SNEGSKA (reference sequence). Germline trimming cut 1 base from V and 3 bases from J; bases unmatched to any gene: 5. CDR3 DNA: TGCAGTGCTAGAGTCCCGGACAGGGGGCTCTACGAGCAGTACTTC. Protein sequence: CSARVPDRGLYEQYF.